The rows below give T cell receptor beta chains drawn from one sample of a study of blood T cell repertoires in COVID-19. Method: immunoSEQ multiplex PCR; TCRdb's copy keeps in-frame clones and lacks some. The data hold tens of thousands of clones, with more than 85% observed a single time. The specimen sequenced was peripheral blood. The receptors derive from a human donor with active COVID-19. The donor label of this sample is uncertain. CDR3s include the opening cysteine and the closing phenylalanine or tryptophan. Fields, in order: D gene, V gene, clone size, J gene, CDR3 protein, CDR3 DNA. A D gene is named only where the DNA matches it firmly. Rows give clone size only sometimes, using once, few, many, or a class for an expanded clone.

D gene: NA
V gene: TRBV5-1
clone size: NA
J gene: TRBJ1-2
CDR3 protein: CASSFGESYTF
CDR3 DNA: TGCGCCAGCAGCTTCGGGGAGAGCTACACCTTC

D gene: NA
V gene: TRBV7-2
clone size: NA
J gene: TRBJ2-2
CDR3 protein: CASSLALAGELFF
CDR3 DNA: TGTGCCAGCAGCTTAGCGCTAGCCGGGGAGCTGTTTTTT

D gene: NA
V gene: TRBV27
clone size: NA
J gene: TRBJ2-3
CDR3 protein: CASRLTGSTDTQYF
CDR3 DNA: TGTGCCAGCAGACTAACTGGGAGCACAGATACGCAGTATTTT

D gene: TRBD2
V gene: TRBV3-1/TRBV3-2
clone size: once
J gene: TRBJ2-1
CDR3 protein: CASSQAPRLAGGPYNEQFF
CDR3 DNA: TGTGCCAGCAGCCAAGCCCCCAGACTAGCGGGGGGGCCCTACAATGAGCAGTTCTTC

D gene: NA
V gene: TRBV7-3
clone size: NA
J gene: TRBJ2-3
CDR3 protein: CASSMTGLPTDTQYF
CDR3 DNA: TGTGCCAGCAGCATGACCGGACTGCCCACAGATACGCAGTATTTT

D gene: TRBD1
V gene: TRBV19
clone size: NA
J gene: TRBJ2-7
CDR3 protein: CASRPSGTATYEQYF
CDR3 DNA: TGTGCCAGCCGACCCTCCGGGACAGCTACCTACGAGCAGTACTTC

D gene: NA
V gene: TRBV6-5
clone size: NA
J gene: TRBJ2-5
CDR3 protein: CASSYSTRGGETQYF
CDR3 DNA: TGTGCCAGCAGTTACTCGACTAGGGGTGGGGAGACCCAGTACTTC

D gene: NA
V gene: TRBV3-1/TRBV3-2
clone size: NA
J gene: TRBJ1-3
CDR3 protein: CASSQDPPGNSGNTIYF
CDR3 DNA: TGTGCCAGCAGCCAAGATCCCCCAGGCAACTCTGGAAACACCATATATTTT

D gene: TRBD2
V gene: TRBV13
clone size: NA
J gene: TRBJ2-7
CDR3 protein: CASSLLAGGRGEQYF
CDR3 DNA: TGTGCCAGCAGCTTACTAGCGGGGGGGCGAGGCGAGCAGTACTTC

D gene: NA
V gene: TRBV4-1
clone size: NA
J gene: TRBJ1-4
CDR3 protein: CASSHQGGSSEKLFF
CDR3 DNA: TGCGCCAGCAGCCACCAAGGGGGTAGTAGTGAAAAACTGTTTTTT

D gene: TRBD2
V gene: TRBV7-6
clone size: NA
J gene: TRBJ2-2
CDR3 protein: CASSFVPGGVGTGELFF
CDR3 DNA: TGTGCCAGCAGCTTTGTACCGGGGGGAGTAGGTACCGGGGAGCTGTTTTTT

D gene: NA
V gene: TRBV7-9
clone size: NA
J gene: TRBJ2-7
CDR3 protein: CASSPVAYEQYF
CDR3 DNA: TGTGCCAGCAGTCCGGTCGCTTACGAGCAGTACTTC

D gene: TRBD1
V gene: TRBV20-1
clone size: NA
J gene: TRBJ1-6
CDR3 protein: CSASFGTAYNSPLHF
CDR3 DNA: TGCAGTGCTAGTTTTGGGACAGCCTATAATTCACCCCTCCACTTT

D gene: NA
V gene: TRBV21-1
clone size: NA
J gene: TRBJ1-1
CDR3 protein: CASSKVVAFWGKNFHRGTEAFF
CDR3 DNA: TGTGCCAGCAGCAAAGTCGTTGCCTTTTGGGGTAAAAACTTCCACCGGGGCACTGAAGCTTTCTTT

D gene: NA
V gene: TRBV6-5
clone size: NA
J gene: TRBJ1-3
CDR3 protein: CASSTVGDIYF
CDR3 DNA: TGTGCCAGCAGTACGGTCGGGGACATATATTTT

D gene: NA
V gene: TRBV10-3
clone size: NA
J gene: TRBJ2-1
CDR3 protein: CAISAAQREQFF
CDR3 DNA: TGTGCCATCAGTGCAGCCCAGCGGGAGCAGTTCTTC

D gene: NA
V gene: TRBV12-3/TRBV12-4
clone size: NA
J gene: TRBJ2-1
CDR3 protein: CASSLTRYNEQFF
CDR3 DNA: TGTGCCAGCAGTTTGACTCGCTACAATGAGCAGTTCTTC